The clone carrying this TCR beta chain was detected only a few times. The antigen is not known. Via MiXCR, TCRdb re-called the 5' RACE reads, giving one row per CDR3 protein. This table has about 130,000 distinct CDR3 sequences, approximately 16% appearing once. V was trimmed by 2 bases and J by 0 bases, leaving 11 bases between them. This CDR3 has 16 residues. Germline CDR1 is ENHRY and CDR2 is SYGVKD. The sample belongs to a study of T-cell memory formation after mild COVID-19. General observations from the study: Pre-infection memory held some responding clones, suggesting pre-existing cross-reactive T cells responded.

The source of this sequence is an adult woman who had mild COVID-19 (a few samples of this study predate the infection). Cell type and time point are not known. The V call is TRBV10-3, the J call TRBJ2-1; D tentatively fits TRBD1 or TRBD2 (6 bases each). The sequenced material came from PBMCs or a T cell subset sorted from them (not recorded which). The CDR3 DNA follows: TGTGCCATCAGTGAGGGGGGGCTACTCTCCTACAATGAGCAGTTCTTC. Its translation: CAISEGGLLSYNEQFF.